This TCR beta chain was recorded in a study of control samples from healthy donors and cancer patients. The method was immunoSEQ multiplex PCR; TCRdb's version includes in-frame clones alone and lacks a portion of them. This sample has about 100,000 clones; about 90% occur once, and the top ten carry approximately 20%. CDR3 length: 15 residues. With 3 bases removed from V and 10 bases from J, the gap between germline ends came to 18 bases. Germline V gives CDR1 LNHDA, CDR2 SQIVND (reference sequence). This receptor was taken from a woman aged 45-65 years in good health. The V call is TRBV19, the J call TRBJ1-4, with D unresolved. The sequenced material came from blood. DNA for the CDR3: TGTGCCAGTAGTATCCCAAAAGGTGGTTTTGGAAAACTGTTTTTT. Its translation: CASSIPKGGFGKLFF.